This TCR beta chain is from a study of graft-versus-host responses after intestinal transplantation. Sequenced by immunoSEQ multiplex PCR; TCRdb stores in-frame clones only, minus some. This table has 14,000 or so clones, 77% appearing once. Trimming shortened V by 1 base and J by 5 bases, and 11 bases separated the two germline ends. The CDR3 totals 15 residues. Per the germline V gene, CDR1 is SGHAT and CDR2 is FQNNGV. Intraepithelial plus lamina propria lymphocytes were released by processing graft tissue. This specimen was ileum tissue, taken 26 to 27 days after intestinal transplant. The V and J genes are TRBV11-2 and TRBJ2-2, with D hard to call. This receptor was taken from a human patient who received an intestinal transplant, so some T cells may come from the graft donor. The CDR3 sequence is CASSLGGFSTGELFF. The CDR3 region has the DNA TGTGCCAGCAGCTTAGGCGGTTTCAGTACCGGGGAGCTGTTTTTT. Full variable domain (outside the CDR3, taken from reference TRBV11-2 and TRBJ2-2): EAGVAQSPRYKIIEKRQSVAFWCNPISGHATLYWYQQILGQGPKLLIQFQNNGVVDDSQLPKDRFSAERLKGVDSTLKIQPAKLEDSAVYLCASSLGGFSTGELFFGEGSRLTVL.